What follows are 9 T cell receptor beta chains derived from one specimen sequenced in a study of cytomegalovirus exposure and HLA in healthy donors. Generated by immunoSEQ multiplex PCR, the TCRdb table keeps only in-frame clones and is missing some. The repertoire holds approximately 150,000 clones, with approximately 88% as singletons. The sample taken for sequencing was PBMCs. The receptors shown here come from a man younger than 35 in good health and CMV-seropositive.

A single count supports this clone. The J gene is TRBJ2-7, the V gene TRBV7-2, with TRBD2 matching 11 bases. The V segment lost 1 base and the J segment 5 bases; nucleotides outside the gene matches: 7. The CDR3 totals 16 residues. Germline V gene lookup returns CDR1 SGHTA and CDR2 FQGNSA. This CDR3 reads CASSLVLAGVPHEQYF. Written as DNA, the CDR3 is TGTGCCAGCAGCTTAGTACTAGCGGGAGTACCCCACGAGCAGTACTTC.

For this clone: Additional DNA sequences in this sample encode the identical CDR3. J is TRBJ1-5 and V is TRBV27; 9 bases match TRBD1. The CDR3 covers 14 residues. CDR1 and CDR2 from the germline V gene are MNHEY and SMNVEV (reference sequence). V was clipped by 6 bases and J by 4 bases; unmatched bases: 4. In nucleotides, the CDR3 is TGTGCCAGCAGCTCTGGACAGGGGAATCAGCCCCAGCATTTT. It codes for CASSSGQGNQPQHF.

This sequence joins TRBV5-5 and TRBJ2-7; D perhaps matches TRBD1 (6 bases). Deletions cut 1 base from V and 2 bases from J, with 10 bases between. The CDR3 has 14 residues. Germline CDR1 is SGHKS and CDR2 is YYEKEE (reference sequence). The CDR3 DNA sequence: TGTGCCAGCAGCTTGCAGGACAGCCCCTACGAGCAGTACTTC. Encoded protein: CASSLQDSPYEQYF.

The V and J genes are TRBV2 and TRBJ1-1; tentative D call: TRBD1 (5 bases). Germline V lookup: CDR1 SNHLY, CDR2 FYNNEI. The CDR3 extends over 15 amino acids. V was trimmed by 2 bases and J by 1 base, leaving 11 bases between them. In DNA form, the CDR3 reads TGTGCCAGCAGTGAATGGGAAGGGGCGAACACTGAAGCTTTCTTT. It codes for CASSEWEGANTEAFF.

This clone was detected a few times. The V gene is TRBV28, the J gene TRBJ1-5, with D hard to call. Per germline, CDR1 MDHEN and CDR2 SYDVKM. Trimming left V 6 bases short and J 3 bases short, with 6 bases between. This CDR3 is built from 12 residues. In nucleotides, the CDR3 is TGTGCCAGCAGGGGCAACAATCAGCCCCAGCATTTT. The encoded protein is CASRGNNQPQHF. Together with reference TRBV28 and TRBJ1-5, the CDR3 gives the full variable domain: DVKVTQSSRYLVKRTGEKVFLECVQDMDHENMFWYRQDPGLGLRLIYFSYDVKMKEKGDIPEGYSVSREKKERFSLILESASTNQTSMYLCASRGNNQPQHFGDGTRLSIL.

CDR3 in amino acids: CASSQNRGETQYF. The CDR3 DNA sequence: TGCGCCAGCAGCCAAAACAGGGGAGAGACCCAGTACTTC. V usage is TRBV5-1 and J usage is TRBJ2-5, with 7 bases fitting TRBD1. Losses at the gene ends were 4 bases for V and 4 bases for J; bases not matched to a gene: 4. The germline CDR1 and CDR2 sequences are SGHRS and YFSETQ. The CDR3 has 13 amino acids.

The chain employs TRBV30 and TRBJ2-7; D perhaps matches TRBD1 (5 bases). V lost 4 bases and J 2 bases, leaving 9 bases between the germline ends. Germline CDR1 is GTSNPN and CDR2 is SVGIG (reference sequence). This CDR3 is built from 12 residues. The DNA of the CDR3 is TGTGCCTGGAATCAGGGAACCTACGAGCAGTACTTC. This gives the protein CAWNQGTYEQYF. Looking up the rest from reference TRBV30 and TRBJ2-7 gives the full variable domain: SQTIHQWPATLVQPVGSPLSLECTVEGTSNPNLYWYRQAAGRGLQLLFYSVGIGQISSEVPQNLSASRPQDRQFILSSKKLLLSDSGFYLCAWNQGTYEQYFGPGTRLTVT.

The chain joins TRBV7-6 to TRBJ2-2; 9 positions match TRBD2. The CDR3 loop spans 15 amino acids. CDR1 SGHVS and CDR2 FNYEAQ come from the germline V gene. V shed 5 bases, J shed 5 bases, and the junction held 6 bases outside the gene matches. DNA of the CDR3: TGTGCCAGCAGCCTCGGGACTAGCACGACCGGGGAGCTGTTTTTT. The encoded protein is CASSLGTSTTGELFF.

The V and J genes are TRBV27 and TRBJ2-2, with 7 bases lining up with TRBD2. Germline CDR1 MNHEY, CDR2 SMNVEV (reference sequence). There are 17 residues in the CDR3. Losses at the gene ends were 5 bases for V and 1 base for J; bases not matched to a gene: 10. For the CDR3, the DNA is TGTGCCAGCAGTCCCCAGGGAGGGCCCCTGAACACCGGGGAGCTGTTTTTT. It is translated as CASSPQGGPLNTGELFF.